This T cell receptor beta chain was sequenced for a study of shared clonotypes between healthy human individuals. The CDR3 has 15 residues. Trimming took off 4 bases at V and 7 bases at J, with 19 bases between the two ends. The germline V gene has CDR1 MDHEN and CDR2 SYDVKM. Sorted-subset replicate PCRs used around 200 ng DNA, some 31,000 T cell genomes. Clones were read by immunoSEQ multiplex PCR, and TCRdb kept only the in-frame ones, dropping some. The sample lists over a million clones; around 95% were seen once. Study outcomes and limitations: Clonotype sharing among donors was thought likely to change with sequencing depth.

Points on this clone: The antigen is unknown.

The V and J genes are TRBV28 and TRBJ1-1; possibly TRBD1 for D (5 bases). The source of this sequence is a man aged 25 to 40 in good health. Sequencing was performed on naive CD4+ T cells sorted from blood. Subset meaning: CD45RA+ positively selected. CDR3 loop: CASSSLATGFFEAFF. CDR3 nucleotide sequence: TGTGCCAGCAGTTCTCTCGCAACAGGTTTCTTTGAAGCTTTCTTT.